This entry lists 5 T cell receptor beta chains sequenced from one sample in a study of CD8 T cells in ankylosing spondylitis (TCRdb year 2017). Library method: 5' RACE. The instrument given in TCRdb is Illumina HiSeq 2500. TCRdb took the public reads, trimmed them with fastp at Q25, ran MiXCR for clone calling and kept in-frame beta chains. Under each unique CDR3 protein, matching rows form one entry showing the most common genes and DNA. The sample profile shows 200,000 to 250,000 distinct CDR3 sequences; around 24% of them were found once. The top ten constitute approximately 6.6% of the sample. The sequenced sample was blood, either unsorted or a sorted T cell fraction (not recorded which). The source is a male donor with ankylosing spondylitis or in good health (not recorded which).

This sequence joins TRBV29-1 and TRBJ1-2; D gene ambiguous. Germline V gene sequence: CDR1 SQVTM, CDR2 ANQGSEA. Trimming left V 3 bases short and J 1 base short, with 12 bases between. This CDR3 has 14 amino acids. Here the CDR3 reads CSVDGGQINYGYTF. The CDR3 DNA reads TGCAGCGTTGATGGTGGTCAGATTAACTATGGCTACACCTTC.

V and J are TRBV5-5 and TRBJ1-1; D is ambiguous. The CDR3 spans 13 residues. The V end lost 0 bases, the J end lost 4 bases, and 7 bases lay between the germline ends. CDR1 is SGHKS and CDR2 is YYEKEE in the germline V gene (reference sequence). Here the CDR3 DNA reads TGTGCCAGCAGCTTGGGTGTGGGCACTGAAGCTTTCTTT. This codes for CASSLGVGTEAFF. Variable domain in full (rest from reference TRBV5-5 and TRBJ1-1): DAGVTQSPTHLIKTRGQQVTLRCSPISGHKSVSWYQQVLGQGPQFIFQYYEKEERGRGNFPDRFSARQFPNYSSELNVNALLLGDSALYLCASSLGVGTEAFFGQGTRLTVV.

DNA of the CDR3: TGTGCCAGCAGCCCCCCCCCCGTGACAGCCGAAGCTTTCTTT. This translates into CASSPPPVTAEAFF. V gene TRBV12-3 or TRBV12-4 combines with J gene TRBJ1-1; TRBD1 is a possible D gene (5 bases). The CDR3 is made up of 14 amino acids. V was shortened by 6 bases and J by 8 bases, with 19 bases between the two germline ends.

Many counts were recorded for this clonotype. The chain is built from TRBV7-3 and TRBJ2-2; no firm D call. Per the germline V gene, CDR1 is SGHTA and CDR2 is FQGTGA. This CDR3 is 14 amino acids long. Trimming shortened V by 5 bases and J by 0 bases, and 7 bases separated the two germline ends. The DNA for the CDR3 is TGTGCCAGCAGCCCACGAACGAACACCGGGGAGCTGTTTTTT. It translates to CASSPRTNTGELFF.

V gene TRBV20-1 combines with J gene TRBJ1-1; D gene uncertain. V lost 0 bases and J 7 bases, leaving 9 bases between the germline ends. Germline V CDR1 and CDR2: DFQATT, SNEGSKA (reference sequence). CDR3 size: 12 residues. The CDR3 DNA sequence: TGCAGTGCTAGAGAGGGAGTGGGTGAAGCTTTCTTT. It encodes CSAREGVGEAFF.